The rows below give T cell receptor beta chains drawn from one sample of a study of Ad26.COV2.S vaccination and SARS-CoV-2 variants. TCRdb keeps only in-frame clones here, not all; method: immunoSEQ multiplex PCR. There are 360,000 or so clones in the sample; approximately 89% occur only once, and 1.9% lies in the top ten. Sequences were derived from peripheral blood, sampled in a trial of Ad26.COV2.S vaccine versus placebo. Source of these receptors: a person between 18 and 65 years old who received the Ad26.COV2.S COVID-19 vaccine or a placebo. CDR3s include the opening cysteine and the closing phenylalanine or tryptophan. D genes are given only for firm matches. A clone size is listed for some rows: how often the clone was seen (once, few, many), or a class if it is expanded.

J gene: TRBJ2-2
clone size: -
CDR3 length: 12
V gene: TRBV28
D gene: -
CDR3 protein: CASSTSPMELFF
CDR3 DNA: TGTGCCAGCAGTACTTCCCCCATGGAGCTGTTTTTT

J gene: TRBJ1-4
clone size: -
CDR3 length: 15
V gene: TRBV4-1
D gene: -
CDR3 protein: CASSHQQGTNEKLFF
CDR3 DNA: TGCGCCAGCAGCCACCAACAGGGAACCAATGAAAAACTGTTTTTT

J gene: TRBJ1-2
clone size: -
CDR3 length: 14
V gene: TRBV28
D gene: -
CDR3 protein: CASSPWTVDYGYTF
CDR3 DNA: TGTGCCAGCAGTCCATGGACAGTTGACTATGGCTACACCTTC

J gene: TRBJ2-3
clone size: -
CDR3 length: 17
V gene: TRBV29-1
D gene: TRBD2
CDR3 protein: CSVDRWVLAGGADTQYF
CDR3 DNA: TGCAGCGTTGACCGCTGGGTACTAGCGGGAGGCGCAGATACGCAGTATTTT

J gene: TRBJ2-1
clone size: -
CDR3 length: 13
V gene: TRBV19
D gene: TRBD2
CDR3 protein: CATAGDEDNEQFF
CDR3 DNA: TGTGCCACCGCGGGAGATGAGGACAATGAGCAGTTCTTC

J gene: TRBJ2-2
clone size: -
CDR3 length: 13
V gene: TRBV6-5
D gene: -
CDR3 protein: CASSYGSDGELFF
CDR3 DNA: TGTGCCAGCAGTTACGGGAGTGACGGGGAGCTGTTTTTT

J gene: TRBJ2-3
clone size: -
CDR3 length: 12
V gene: TRBV30
D gene: TRBD1
CDR3 protein: CACGQGTDTQYF
CDR3 DNA: TGTGCCTGTGGACAGGGCACAGATACGCAGTATTTT

J gene: TRBJ1-2
clone size: -
CDR3 length: 16
V gene: TRBV4-1
D gene: -
CDR3 protein: CASSQRQEYYANGYTF
CDR3 DNA: TGCGCCAGCAGCCAAAGACAAGAGTATTACGCTAATGGCTACACCTTC

J gene: TRBJ2-2
clone size: -
CDR3 length: 14
V gene: TRBV6-5
D gene: -
CDR3 protein: CASSPLVNTGELFF
CDR3 DNA: TGTGCCAGCAGTCCTCTAGTAAACACCGGGGAGCTGTTTTTT

J gene: TRBJ2-2
clone size: once
CDR3 length: 14
V gene: TRBV5-1
D gene: -
CDR3 protein: CASSVGTITGELFF
CDR3 DNA: TGCGCCAGCAGCGTTGGAACGATCACCGGGGAGCTGTTTTTT

J gene: TRBJ1-3
clone size: -
CDR3 length: 16
V gene: TRBV6-2/TRBV6-3
D gene: -
CDR3 protein: CASSSAQPAPGNTIYF
CDR3 DNA: TGTGCCAGCAGTTCCGCACAGCCCGCCCCTGGAAACACCATATATTTT

J gene: TRBJ2-7
clone size: -
CDR3 length: 16
V gene: TRBV9
D gene: TRBD2
CDR3 protein: CASSVAPGGASGEQYF
CDR3 DNA: TGTGCCAGCAGCGTAGCCCCCGGGGGGGCCTCGGGGGAGCAGTACTTC

J gene: TRBJ1-5
clone size: -
CDR3 length: 13
V gene: TRBV6-2/TRBV6-3
D gene: -
CDR3 protein: CASSYPGVQPQHF
CDR3 DNA: TGTGCCAGCAGTTACCCGGGGGTCCAGCCCCAGCATTTT

J gene: TRBJ2-7
clone size: -
CDR3 length: 16
V gene: TRBV27
D gene: -
CDR3 protein: CASSLRRDFAAYEQYF
CDR3 DNA: TGTGCCAGCAGTTTAAGGCGGGACTTTGCCGCCTACGAGCAGTACTTC

J gene: TRBJ2-1
clone size: -
CDR3 length: 16
V gene: TRBV12-5
D gene: TRBD2
CDR3 protein: CASGYGAGRAYNEQFF
CDR3 DNA: TGTGCTAGTGGTTACGGAGCGGGAAGGGCCTACAATGAGCAGTTCTTC

J gene: TRBJ2-7
clone size: -
CDR3 length: 12
V gene: TRBV28
D gene: -
CDR3 protein: CASSLLGREQYF
CDR3 DNA: TGTGCCAGCAGTTTACTCGGGCGCGAGCAGTACTTC

J gene: TRBJ1-2
clone size: -
CDR3 length: 15
V gene: TRBV28
D gene: -
CDR3 protein: CASSLSSGGGLGYTF
CDR3 DNA: TGTGCCAGCAGTTTATCTTCTGGCGGGGGGCTTGGCTACACCTTC

J gene: TRBJ2-3
clone size: -
CDR3 length: 14
V gene: TRBV29-1
D gene: -
CDR3 protein: CSVEGVGSTDTQYF
CDR3 DNA: TGCAGCGTTGAAGGTGTGGGTTCCACAGATACGCAGTATTTT

J gene: TRBJ2-7
clone size: few
CDR3 length: 12
V gene: TRBV7-9
D gene: -
CDR3 protein: CASSLEGVEQYF
CDR3 DNA: TGTGCCAGCAGCTTAGAAGGTGTCGAGCAGTACTTC

J gene: TRBJ2-5
clone size: -
CDR3 length: 16
V gene: TRBV5-1
D gene: -
CDR3 protein: CASSLGQGALTETQYF
CDR3 DNA: TGCGCCAGCAGCTTGGGTCAGGGAGCGCTTACGGAGACCCAGTACTTC

J gene: TRBJ1-5
clone size: -
CDR3 length: 15
V gene: TRBV6-2/TRBV6-3
D gene: TRBD1
CDR3 protein: CASSYGGTGNQPQHF
CDR3 DNA: TGTGCCAGCAGTTACGGGGGGACAGGGAATCAGCCCCAGCATTTT

J gene: TRBJ1-2
clone size: -
CDR3 length: 14
V gene: TRBV5-4
D gene: -
CDR3 protein: CASSLSGSNYGYTF
CDR3 DNA: TGTGCCAGCAGCTTGTCCGGATCCAACTATGGCTACACCTTC

J gene: TRBJ2-2
clone size: -
CDR3 length: 14
V gene: TRBV7-2
D gene: -
CDR3 protein: CASCFGGAGGELFF
CDR3 DNA: TGTGCCAGCTGCTTCGGGGGAGCAGGGGGGGAGCTGTTTTTT

J gene: TRBJ2-3
clone size: -
CDR3 length: 17
V gene: TRBV7-9
D gene: TRBD2
CDR3 protein: CASSSLAGGPTADTQYF
CDR3 DNA: TGTGCCAGCAGCTCCCTAGCGGGAGGGCCGACGGCAGATACGCAGTATTTT

J gene: TRBJ1-3
clone size: -
CDR3 length: 18
V gene: TRBV19
D gene: -
CDR3 protein: CASSIRSVGTRLGNTIYF
CDR3 DNA: TGTGCCAGTAGTATACGGTCCGTTGGAACGAGGCTTGGAAACACCATATATTTT

J gene: TRBJ1-1
clone size: -
CDR3 length: 17
V gene: TRBV14
D gene: -
CDR3 protein: CASSQALRARGNTEAFF
CDR3 DNA: TGTGCCAGCAGCCAAGCTCTGAGGGCGCGGGGGAACACTGAAGCTTTCTTT

J gene: TRBJ1-3
clone size: -
CDR3 length: 13
V gene: TRBV5-5
D gene: -
CDR3 protein: CASSVLERNTIYF
CDR3 DNA: TGTGCCAGCAGCGTTCTAGAGAGAAACACCATATATTTT

J gene: TRBJ2-1
clone size: -
CDR3 length: 15
V gene: TRBV7-3
D gene: TRBD2
CDR3 protein: CASSFLGTSVNEQFF
CDR3 DNA: TGTGCCAGCAGCTTCCTCGGGACTAGCGTTAATGAGCAGTTCTTC

J gene: TRBJ2-6
clone size: -
CDR3 length: 17
V gene: TRBV5-4
D gene: -
CDR3 protein: CASSLGAVASGANVLTF
CDR3 DNA: TGTGCCAGCAGCTTGGGTGCGGTAGCCTCTGGGGCCAACGTCCTGACTTTC

J gene: TRBJ2-2
clone size: -
CDR3 length: 13
V gene: TRBV11-2
D gene: -
CDR3 protein: CASSLGGAGELFF
CDR3 DNA: TGTGCCAGCAGCTTAGGCGGGGCCGGGGAGCTGTTTTTT

J gene: TRBJ1-2
clone size: -
CDR3 length: 15
V gene: TRBV3-1/TRBV3-2
D gene: TRBD1
CDR3 protein: CASSQGQGNNYGYTF
CDR3 DNA: TGTGCCAGCAGCCAAGGACAGGGAAATAACTATGGCTACACCTTC

J gene: TRBJ2-1
clone size: once
CDR3 length: 14
V gene: TRBV6-6
D gene: TRBD2
CDR3 protein: CASSASGRNNEQFF
CDR3 DNA: TGTGCCAGCAGTGCTAGCGGGAGAAACAATGAGCAGTTCTTC

J gene: TRBJ1-1
clone size: -
CDR3 length: 15
V gene: TRBV12-5
D gene: TRBD1
CDR3 protein: CASGSGTGGFTEAFF
CDR3 DNA: TGTGCTAGTGGCTCCGGGACAGGGGGATTTACTGAAGCTTTCTTT

J gene: TRBJ2-1
clone size: once
CDR3 length: 15
V gene: TRBV27
D gene: -
CDR3 protein: CASRERSAAYNEQFF
CDR3 DNA: TGTGCCAGCAGAGAGCGCTCAGCTGCCTACAATGAGCAGTTCTTC

J gene: TRBJ2-7
clone size: -
CDR3 length: 15
V gene: TRBV9
D gene: TRBD2
CDR3 protein: CASSATSGSRNEQYF
CDR3 DNA: TGTGCCAGCAGCGCCACTAGCGGGAGCCGGAACGAGCAGTACTTC

J gene: TRBJ1-4
clone size: -
CDR3 length: 12
V gene: TRBV12-3/TRBV12-4
D gene: -
CDR3 protein: CASSLGGEKLFF
CDR3 DNA: TGTGCCAGCAGTTTAGGGGGAGAAAAACTGTTTTTT

J gene: TRBJ1-1
clone size: -
CDR3 length: 17
V gene: TRBV3-1/TRBV3-2
D gene: TRBD1
CDR3 protein: CASSQATGQLYNTEAFF
CDR3 DNA: TGTGCCAGCAGCCAAGCTACGGGACAGTTATATAACACTGAAGCTTTCTTT

J gene: TRBJ2-5
clone size: -
CDR3 length: 16
V gene: TRBV2
D gene: -
CDR3 protein: CASSALMGFNVATQYF
CDR3 DNA: TGTGCCAGCAGTGCCCTAATGGGCTTTAATGTCGCGACCCAGTACTTC

J gene: TRBJ2-7
clone size: -
CDR3 length: 16
V gene: TRBV6-5
D gene: TRBD1
CDR3 protein: CASSYSRTGSSYEQYF
CDR3 DNA: TGTGCCAGCAGTTACTCGCGGACAGGGTCCTCCTACGAGCAGTACTTC

J gene: TRBJ2-3
clone size: -
CDR3 length: 12
V gene: TRBV29-1
D gene: -
CDR3 protein: CSVRATTDTQYF
CDR3 DNA: TGCAGCGTGAGGGCCACCACAGATACGCAGTATTTT

J gene: TRBJ2-3
clone size: -
CDR3 length: 17
V gene: TRBV19
D gene: TRBD2
CDR3 protein: CASSAGLAGVVADTQYF
CDR3 DNA: TGTGCCAGTAGTGCCGGACTAGCGGGAGTGGTGGCAGATACGCAGTATTTT

J gene: TRBJ1-4
clone size: -
CDR3 length: 11
V gene: TRBV12-3/TRBV12-4
D gene: -
CDR3 protein: CASSFDEKLFF
CDR3 DNA: TGTGCCAGCAGTTTCGATGAAAAACTGTTTTTT

J gene: TRBJ2-3
clone size: few
CDR3 length: 15
V gene: TRBV3-1/TRBV3-2
D gene: -
CDR3 protein: CASSQGPYPTDTQYF
CDR3 DNA: TGTGCCAGCAGCCAAGGGCCCTACCCCACAGATACGCAGTATTTT

J gene: TRBJ1-3
clone size: once
CDR3 length: 11
V gene: TRBV5-1
D gene: -
CDR3 protein: CASSAQNTIYF
CDR3 DNA: TGCGCCAGCAGCGCCCAAAACACCATATATTTT

J gene: TRBJ2-7
clone size: -
CDR3 length: 15
V gene: TRBV6-5
D gene: -
CDR3 protein: CASSYAGTGIYEQYF
CDR3 DNA: TGTGCCAGCAGTTACGCCGGGACGGGGATATACGAGCAGTACTTC

J gene: TRBJ1-1
clone size: -
CDR3 length: 14
V gene: TRBV5-1
D gene: -
CDR3 protein: CASSLALGTAEAFF
CDR3 DNA: TGCGCCAGCAGCTTGGCCCTTGGGACCGCTGAAGCTTTCTTT

J gene: TRBJ2-1
clone size: -
CDR3 length: 13
V gene: TRBV19
D gene: TRBD2
CDR3 protein: CATGTSGRFEQFF
CDR3 DNA: TGTGCCACCGGGACTAGCGGGAGATTTGAGCAGTTCTTC

J gene: TRBJ2-7
clone size: -
CDR3 length: 13
V gene: TRBV27
D gene: -
CDR3 protein: CASSLQGSYEQYF
CDR3 DNA: TGTGCCAGCAGTTTACAGGGTTCCTACGAGCAGTACTTC

J gene: TRBJ2-7
clone size: -
CDR3 length: 15
V gene: TRBV5-5
D gene: TRBD1
CDR3 protein: CASSLGVQGAYEQYF
CDR3 DNA: TGTGCCAGCAGCTTGGGGGTCCAGGGGGCTTACGAGCAGTACTTC

J gene: TRBJ2-2
clone size: -
CDR3 length: 17
V gene: TRBV9
D gene: TRBD1
CDR3 protein: CASSVAPLDRTNGELFF
CDR3 DNA: TGTGCCAGCAGCGTGGCCCCTTTGGACAGGACCAACGGGGAGCTGTTTTTT

J gene: TRBJ1-4
clone size: -
CDR3 length: 14
V gene: TRBV28
D gene: -
CDR3 protein: CASSLASENEKLFF
CDR3 DNA: TGTGCCAGCAGTTTGGCGTCAGAGAATGAAAAACTGTTTTTT

J gene: TRBJ2-3
clone size: once
CDR3 length: 14
V gene: TRBV7-3
D gene: TRBD1
CDR3 protein: CASSSTGGADTQYF
CDR3 DNA: TGTGCCAGCAGCTCGACAGGGGGCGCAGATACGCAGTATTTT

J gene: TRBJ2-1
clone size: -
CDR3 length: 18
V gene: TRBV19
D gene: -
CDR3 protein: CASSIDLSGGMSYNEQFF
CDR3 DNA: TGTGCCAGTAGTATAGATCTATCTGGGGGCATGTCCTACAATGAGCAGTTCTTC

J gene: TRBJ2-1
clone size: -
CDR3 length: 14
V gene: TRBV4-1
D gene: TRBD2
CDR3 protein: CASAGLAGVDEQFF
CDR3 DNA: TGCGCCAGCGCTGGACTAGCGGGAGTAGATGAGCAGTTCTTC

J gene: TRBJ2-1
clone size: -
CDR3 length: 13
V gene: TRBV12-3/TRBV12-4
D gene: -
CDR3 protein: CASSYDRLMEQFF
CDR3 DNA: TGTGCCAGCAGCTATGATAGGCTAATGGAGCAGTTCTTC

J gene: TRBJ2-1
clone size: -
CDR3 length: 17
V gene: TRBV7-9
D gene: -
CDR3 protein: CASSPPRAVGSYNEQFF
CDR3 DNA: TGTGCCAGCAGCCCTCCCCGTGCGGTTGGATCCTACAATGAGCAGTTCTTC